This TCR beta chain is drawn from a study of cytomegalovirus exposure and HLA in healthy donors. Overall study results and limits: Follow-up analysis seemed to connect common viral pathogens with several of the most significant clusters identified.

The germline V gene has CDR1 SGHDT and CDR2 YYEEEE. V dropped 4 bases and J dropped 1 base, with 10 bases sitting between them. The CDR3 covers 14 residues. Comment on this clone: Its antigen is not known.

The PCR contained 60 Vbeta and 13 Jbeta primers. Sequencing was performed with immunoSEQ multiplex PCR; in TCRdb, only in-frame clones are kept and a portion is missing. The ten most abundant clones cover roughly 6.6% of a sample with about 110,000 clones. The sequenced sample was PBMCs. The sequence derives from a man aged 35 to 55 in good health and CMV-seropositive. This sequence joins TRBV5-6 and TRBJ2-3, with no clear D. CDR3 residues: CASSPRQGTDTQYF. CDR3 bases: TGTGCCAGCAGCCCCCGGCAGGGCACAGATACGCAGTATTTT.